This T cell receptor (beta chain) was sequenced for a study of cytomegalovirus exposure and HLA in healthy donors (dated by TCRdb to about 2017). In terms of the full investigation: According to a later analysis, one platform produced both the roughly 110 validation repertoires and the approximately 600 repertoires of the first cohort. The study was designed to test whether signatures of past pathogen exposure could be identified by cataloging public T cell receptors. Besides the first cohort of about 730 subjects, a separate validation cohort made up of roughly 120 different subjects was used. High-throughput TCR immunosequencing, statistical association of individual TCRs with disease status, and machine learning were combined to predict cytomegalovirus infection status. What the research found in general, with its limitations: In a later analysis, TCRs clustered in the first cohort were found to also tend to co-occur in the 130 or so validation repertoires, with 90% to 95% of cluster scores above 0. A later analysis lacked HLA typing for the validation cohort, so it scored co-occurrence in that cohort across all 110 or so repertoires. Most TCR sequences were seen in very few donors, while some public TCRs were found in many individuals. According to the authors, the approach could potentially be generalized to other disease states and immunological phenotypes. In vitro tests confirmed that three of the cytomegalovirus-associated TCR beta chains recognize cytomegalovirus antigens. The study gave a list of 150 to 200 TCR beta chains associated with cytomegalovirus. The classifier was reported to diagnose cytomegalovirus status with high specificity and sensitivity in both the original and validation cohorts.

CDR1 and CDR2 were assigned from the germline V gene as SGDLS and YYNGEE. V and J are trimmed by 0 bases and 6 bases, and the gene matches miss 4 bases of the junction. CDR3 length: 14 amino acids, cysteine to phenylalanine. The DNA shown is the 42-base CDR3, in frame from base 1. This clone was seen just once. Its antigen specificity is not known. No much larger clone exists at a distance of one base, and base qualities are not known. Library generation was performed with the immunoSEQ multiplex PCR assay. From the authors' description of their analysis: A statistical classification framework was built for diagnosing cytomegalovirus status from the catalog of TCR beta chain sequences. In its TCRdb copy, this immuneACCESS table keeps in-frame sequences only and misses some clones. Where compared with another copy, unresolved V genes explain less than half of these, and the others have no known cause. Clonal size and the V and J genes are those of that table, whereas D and trimming came from the DNA. Within this sample are approximately 160,000 clones, with 89% of them counted one time only. Of the sample, just over 4% falls within the top ten clones.

Separate from the roughly 700-subject first cohort, the validation cohort of 90 to 150 subjects was the group to which the donors belonged. The TCR comes from a man younger than 35 in good health and CMV-seropositive. Recombination connected TRBV9 to TRBJ2-7; the central 9 bases match TRBD1. The material sequenced was PBMCs. The sequence in DNA is TGTGCCAGCAGCGTAGGGGACAGGGAGGCCGAGCAGTACTTC. Its protein is CASSVGDREAEQYF.